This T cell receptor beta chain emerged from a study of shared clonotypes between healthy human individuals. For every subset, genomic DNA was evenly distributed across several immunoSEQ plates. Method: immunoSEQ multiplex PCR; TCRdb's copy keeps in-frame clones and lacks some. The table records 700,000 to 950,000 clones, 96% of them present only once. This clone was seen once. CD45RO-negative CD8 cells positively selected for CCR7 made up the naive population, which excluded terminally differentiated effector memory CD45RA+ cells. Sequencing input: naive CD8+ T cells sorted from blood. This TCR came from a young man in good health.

CDR3 DNA: TGCGCCAGCAGTGATGCTAGCGCCTCCTACAATGAGCAGTTCTTC. It is translated as CASSDASASYNEQFF. The chain joins TRBV5-1 to TRBJ2-1; D possibly corresponds to TRBD2 (6 bases). Germline V CDR1 and CDR2: SGHRS, YFSETQ. The length of the CDR3 is 15 residues. V was shortened by 5 bases and J by 0 bases, with 12 bases between the two germline ends. Filled out from reference TRBV5-1 and TRBJ2-1, the complete variable domain reads KAGVTQTPRYLIKTRGQQVTLSCSPISGHRSVSWYQQTPGQGLQFLFEYFSETQRNKGNFPGRFSGRQFSNSRSEMNVSTLELGDSALYLCASSDASASYNEQFFGPGTRLTVL.